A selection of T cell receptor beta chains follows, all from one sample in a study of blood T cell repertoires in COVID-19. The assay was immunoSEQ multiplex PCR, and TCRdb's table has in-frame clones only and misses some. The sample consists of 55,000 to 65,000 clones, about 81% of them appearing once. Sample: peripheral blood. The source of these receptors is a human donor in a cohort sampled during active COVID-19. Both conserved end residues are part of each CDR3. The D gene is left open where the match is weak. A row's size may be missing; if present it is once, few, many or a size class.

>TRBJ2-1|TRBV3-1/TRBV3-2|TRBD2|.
TGTGCCAGCAGCCAAGATCTTTACGGGACGGGGGGGTTCAATGAGCAGTTCTTC
CASSQDLYGTGGFNEQFF
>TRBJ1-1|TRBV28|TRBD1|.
TGTGCCAGCGAGGGGCAAAGCTCGCCGGGACAGGGGGCCCACACTGAAGCTTTCTTT
CASEGQSSPGQGAHTEAFF
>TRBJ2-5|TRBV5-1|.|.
TGCGCCAGCAGCTTTTCGGAGACCCAGTACTTC
CASSFSETQYF
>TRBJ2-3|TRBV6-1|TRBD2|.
TGTGCCAGCAGTGACGGGGGGAGCACAGATACGCAGTATTTT
CASSDGGSTDTQYF
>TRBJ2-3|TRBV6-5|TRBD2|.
TGTGCCAGCAGTATAGCGGGGGGCACAGATACGCAGTATTTT
CASSIAGGTDTQYF
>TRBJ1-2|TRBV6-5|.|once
TGTGCCAGCAGTTACTACGACAGTCCCCATTATGGCTACACCTTC
CASSYYDSPHYGYTF
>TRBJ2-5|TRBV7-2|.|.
TGTGCCAGCAGCTTAGTACAGGCCTCGACCTATAAAGAGACCCAGTACTTC
CASSLVQASTYKETQYF
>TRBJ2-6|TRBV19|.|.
TGTGCCAGTGGAAGGGGCACCTCTGGGGCCAACGTCCTGACTTTC
CASGRGTSGANVLTF
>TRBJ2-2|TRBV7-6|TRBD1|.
TGTGCCAGCAGCACCGGGACAGGGGCGAACACCGGGGAGCTGTTTTTT
CASSTGTGANTGELFF
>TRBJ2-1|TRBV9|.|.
TGTGCCAGCAGCGGGTTAGCGACGGGGGAAAATGAGCAGTTCTTC
CASSGLATGENEQFF
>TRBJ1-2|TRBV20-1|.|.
TGCAGTGCTAGTTTCCGGTTCGATGGCTACACCTTC
CSASFRFDGYTF
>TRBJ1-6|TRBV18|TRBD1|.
TGTGCCAGCTCACCATGGGCAGGGGGGACCAATTCACCCCTCCACTTT
CASSPWAGGTNSPLHF
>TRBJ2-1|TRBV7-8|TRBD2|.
TGTGCCAGCAGCCCCGCAGGCGGGGGGGCCTACAATGAGCAGTTCTTC
CASSPAGGGAYNEQFF
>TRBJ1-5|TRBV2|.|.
TGTGCCAGCAGTGAAGACAGGGTGGGCAATCAGCCCCAGCATTTT
CASSEDRVGNQPQHF
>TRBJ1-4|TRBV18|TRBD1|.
TGTGCCAGCTCACCACTGGGACAGGGGCCTGCAACTAATGAAAAACTGTTTTTT
CASSPLGQGPATNEKLFF
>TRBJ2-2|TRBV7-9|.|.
TGTGCCAGCAGTCTAACAGGGAGGGGGATCGGGACCGGGGAGCTGTTTTTT
CASSLTGRGIGTGELFF
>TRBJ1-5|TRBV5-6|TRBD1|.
TGTGCCAGCAGCTTCGGGACAGGGAGAAATCAGCCCCAGCATTTT
CASSFGTGRNQPQHF
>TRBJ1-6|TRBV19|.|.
TGTGCCAGTAACAATGAGGGGGTCCGCTATAATTCACCCCTCCACTTT
CASNNEGVRYNSPLHF
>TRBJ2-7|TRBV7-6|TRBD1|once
TGTGCCAGCAGCCCTCAGGCAACAGGGGAAATTGCCTACGAGCAGTACTTC
CASSPQATGEIAYEQYF
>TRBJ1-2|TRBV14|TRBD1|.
TGTGCCAGCAGCCAAGAGGACAGGGGGCCCTTAAGCGGCTACACCTTC
CASSQEDRGPLSGYTF
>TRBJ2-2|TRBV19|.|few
TGTGCCAGTAGTATGGTGGACAGGAACACCGGGGAGCTGTTTTTT
CASSMVDRNTGELFF
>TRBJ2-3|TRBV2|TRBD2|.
TGTGCCAGCCAGGAAGGTGGACTAGGGGCAGGGGATACGCAGTATTTT
CASQEGGLGAGDTQYF
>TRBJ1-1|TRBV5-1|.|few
TGCGCCAGCAGCTTAGGACAGAACGCTGAAGCTTTCTTT
CASSLGQNAEAFF
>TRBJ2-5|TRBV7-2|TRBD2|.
TGTGCCAGCCACCGAGGCCTAGCGGGGTCTCAAGAGACCCAGTACTTC
CASHRGLAGSQETQYF
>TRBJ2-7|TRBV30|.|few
TGTGCCTGGAGATATACCGGCGGCTCCTACGAGCAGTACTTC
CAWRYTGGSYEQYF
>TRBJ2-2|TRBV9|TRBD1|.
TGTGCCAGCAGCGGTCCACAGGGGGCCAACACCGGGGAGCTGTTTTTT
CASSGPQGANTGELFF